This T cell receptor beta chain was found in a study of T-cell memory formation after mild COVID-19. Across the whole study: Largely donor-specific sequence clusters came from a couple of donors.

Amplification by 5'RACE using constant-segment primers produced TCR alpha and TCR beta cDNA libraries that carried sample barcodes and UMIs. One entry per CDR3 protein, called by TCRdb with MiXCR from the 5' RACE reads. This table has 30,000 to 45,000 distinct CDR3 sequences, over 10% appearing once. This clonotype has at least ten counts. The antigen remains unidentified. Trimming cost V 7 bases and J 1 base; bases outside gene matches: 4. Germline loops: CDR1 MNHEY, CDR2 SMNVEV (reference sequence). The CDR3 consists of 14 residues. Findings and caveats of the study: The study found contracting CD4+ clones mainly in CM and EM and contracting CD8+ clones in EMRA.

The receptor comes from a man in his late teens or twenties who had mild COVID-19 (a few samples of this study predate the infection). Cell type and time point are not known. Sample: PBMCs or a T cell subset sorted from them (not recorded which). The chain joins TRBV27 to TRBJ1-1; 9 bases map to TRBD1. The CDR3 DNA is TGTGCCAGCATCTTGACAGGGGGGAACACTGAAGCTTTCTTT. Amino acid sequence: CASILTGGNTEAFF.